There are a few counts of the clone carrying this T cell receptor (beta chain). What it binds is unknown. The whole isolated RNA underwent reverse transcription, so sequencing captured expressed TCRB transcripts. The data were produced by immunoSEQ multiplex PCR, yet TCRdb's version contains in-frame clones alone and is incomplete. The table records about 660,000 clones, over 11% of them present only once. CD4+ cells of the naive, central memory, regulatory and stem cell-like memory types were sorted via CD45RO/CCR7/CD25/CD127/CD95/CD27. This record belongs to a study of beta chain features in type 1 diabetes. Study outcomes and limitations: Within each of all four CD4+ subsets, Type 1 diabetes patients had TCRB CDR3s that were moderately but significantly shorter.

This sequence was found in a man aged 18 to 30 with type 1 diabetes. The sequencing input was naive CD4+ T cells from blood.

CDR3 residues: CASSLMGRTANEQFF. The CDR3 nucleotides read TGTGCCAGCAGCTTGATGGGACGGACCGCCAATGAGCAGTTCTTC. This chain links TRBV5-4 with TRBJ2-1, with D perhaps TRBD1 or TRBD2 (5 bases each). V lost 1 base, J lost 6 bases, and 14 bases lay in between. The CDR3 spans 15 residues. Germline V gene data show CDR1 as SGHNT and CDR2 as YYREEE (reference sequence).